This record looks at one T cell receptor beta chain sequence and its context. The data were obtained in a study of blood T cell repertoires in COVID-19. Study-level background: In each case, the material was cDNA or gDNA derived from T cells, B-cell-depleted T cells, or PBMCs.

The length of the CDR3 is 15 residues. The V gene's germline CDR1 is KGHSH and CDR2 LQKENI. After removal of 5 bases from V and 2 bases from J, the junction contained 7 bases not matched to a gene. Under the authors' procedure: Amplification with reference gene primers provided the estimates of nucleated cell counts. TCRdb's table, derived via immunoSEQ multiplex PCR, lists solely in-frame clones and lacks some. V, J and clone size are taken as reported in that table, and D and trimming were inferred from the DNA itself. The sample includes 130,000 to 150,000 clones, roughly 80% of them seen just once.

The TCR comes from a man aged 70 or older who had recovered from COVID-19. Sequences were obtained from peripheral blood. The chain has TRBV18 and TRBJ2-7, with TRBD2 matching over 9 bases. The CDR3 is CASSGSGRTAYEQYF. DNA for the CDR3: TGTGCCAGCTCAGGGAGCGGGAGGACGGCCTACGAGCAGTACTTC.